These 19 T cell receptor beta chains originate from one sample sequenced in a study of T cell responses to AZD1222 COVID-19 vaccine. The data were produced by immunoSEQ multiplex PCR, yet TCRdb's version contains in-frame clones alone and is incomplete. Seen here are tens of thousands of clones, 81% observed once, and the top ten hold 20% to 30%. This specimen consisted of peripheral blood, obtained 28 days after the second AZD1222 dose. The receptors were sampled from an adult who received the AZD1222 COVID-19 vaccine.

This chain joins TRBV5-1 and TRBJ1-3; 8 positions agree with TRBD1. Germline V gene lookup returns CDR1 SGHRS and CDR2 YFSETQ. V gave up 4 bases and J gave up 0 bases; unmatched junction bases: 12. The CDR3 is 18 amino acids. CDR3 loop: CASSPGGTGDFSGNTIYF. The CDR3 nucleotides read TGCGCCAGCAGCCCCGGCGGGACAGGCGATTTCTCTGGAAACACCATATATTTT.

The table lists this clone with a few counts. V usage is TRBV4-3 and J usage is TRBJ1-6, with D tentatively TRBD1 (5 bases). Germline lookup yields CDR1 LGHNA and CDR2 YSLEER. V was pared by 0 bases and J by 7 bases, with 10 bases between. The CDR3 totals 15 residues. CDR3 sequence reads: CASSQDTGGNSPLHF. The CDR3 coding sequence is TGCGCCAGCAGCCAAGATACCGGGGGAAATTCACCCCTCCACTTT.

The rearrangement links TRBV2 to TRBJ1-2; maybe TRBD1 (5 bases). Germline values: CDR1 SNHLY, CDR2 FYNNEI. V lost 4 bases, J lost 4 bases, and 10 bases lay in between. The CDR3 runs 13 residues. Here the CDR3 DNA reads TGTGCCAGCAGTGCTGGGGGGTTCTATGGCTACACCTTC. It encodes CASSAGGFYGYTF.

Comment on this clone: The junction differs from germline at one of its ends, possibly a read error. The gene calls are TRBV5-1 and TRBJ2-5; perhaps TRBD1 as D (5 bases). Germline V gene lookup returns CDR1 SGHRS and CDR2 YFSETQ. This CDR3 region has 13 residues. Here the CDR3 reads CASSLDGQGTQYF. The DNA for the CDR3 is TGCGCCAGCAGCTTGGACGGACAAGGGACCCAGTACTTC.

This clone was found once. CDR3 nucleotide sequence: TGTGCCAGCAGTTACAGTGCGGGAGCAGTTCTTTACGCGCTGTTCTTC. Translation gives CASSYSAGAVLYALFF. The chain has TRBV6-5 and TRBJ2-1; TRBD2 agrees at 7 bases. Per germline, CDR1 MNHEY and CDR2 SVGAGI. CDR3 length: 16 residues. J lost 15 bases, V lost 2 bases, and 19 bases had no gene match.

Here the CDR3 reads CASRRGWVVELSGANVLTF. As DNA, the CDR3 is TGCGCCAGCAGGAGGGGTTGGGTCGTGGAGCTCTCTGGGGCCAACGTCCTGACTTTC. The V call is TRBV5-1, the J call TRBJ2-6, with D tentatively TRBD1 or TRBD2 (5 bases each). The CDR3 extends over 19 amino acids. The V gene's germline CDR1 is SGHRS and CDR2 YFSETQ. The V end lost 5 bases, the J end lost 0 bases, and 21 bases lay between the germline ends.

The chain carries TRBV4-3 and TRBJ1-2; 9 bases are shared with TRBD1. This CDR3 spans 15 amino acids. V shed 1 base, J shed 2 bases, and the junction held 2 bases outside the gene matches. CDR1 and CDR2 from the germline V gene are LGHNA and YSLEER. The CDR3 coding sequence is TGCGCCAGCAGCCAAGTTGGGACAGGGAACTATGGCTACACCTTC. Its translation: CASSQVGTGNYGYTF.

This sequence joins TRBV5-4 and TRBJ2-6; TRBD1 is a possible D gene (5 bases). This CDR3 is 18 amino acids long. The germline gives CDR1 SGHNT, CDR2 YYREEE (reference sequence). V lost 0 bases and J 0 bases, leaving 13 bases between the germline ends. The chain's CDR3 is CASSLGTGGFSGANVLTF. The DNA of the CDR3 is TGTGCCAGCAGCTTGGGCACAGGTGGATTCTCTGGGGCCAACGTCCTGACTTTC.

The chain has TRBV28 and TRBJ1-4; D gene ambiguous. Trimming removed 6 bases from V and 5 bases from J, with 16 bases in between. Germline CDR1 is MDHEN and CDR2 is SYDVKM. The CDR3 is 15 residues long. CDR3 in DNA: TGTGCCAGCAGCCCCCGGGGTGGGAGGAATGAAAAACTGTTTTTT. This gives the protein CASSPRGGRNEKLFF.

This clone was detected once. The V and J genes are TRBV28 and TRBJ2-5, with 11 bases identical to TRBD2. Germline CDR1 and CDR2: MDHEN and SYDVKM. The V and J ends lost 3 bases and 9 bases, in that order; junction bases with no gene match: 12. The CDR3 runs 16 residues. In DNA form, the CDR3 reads TGTGCCAGCAGTTTTAGGACTAGCGGGTTCGAGAGGGCCCAGTACTTC. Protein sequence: CASSFRTSGFERAQYF.

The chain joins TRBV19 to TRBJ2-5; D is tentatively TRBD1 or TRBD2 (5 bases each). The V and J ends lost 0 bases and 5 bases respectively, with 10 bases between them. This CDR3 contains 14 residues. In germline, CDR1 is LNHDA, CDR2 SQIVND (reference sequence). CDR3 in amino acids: CASSIDRGGETQYF. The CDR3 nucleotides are TGTGCCAGTAGTATAGATCGGGGCGGGGAGACCCAGTACTTC.

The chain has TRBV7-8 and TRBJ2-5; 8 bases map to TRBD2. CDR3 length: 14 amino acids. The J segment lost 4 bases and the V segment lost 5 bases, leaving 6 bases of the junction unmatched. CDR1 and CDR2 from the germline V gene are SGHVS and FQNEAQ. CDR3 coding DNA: TGTGCCAGCAGCCCGGGGGCGGGAGGAGAGACCCAGTACTTC. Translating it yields CASSPGAGGETQYF.

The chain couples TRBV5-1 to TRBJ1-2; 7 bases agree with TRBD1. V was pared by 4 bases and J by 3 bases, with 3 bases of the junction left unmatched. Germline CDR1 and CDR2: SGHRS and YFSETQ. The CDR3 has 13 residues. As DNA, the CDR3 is TGCGCCAGCAGCATGGGGACAGACTATGGCTACACCTTC. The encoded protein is CASSMGTDYGYTF.

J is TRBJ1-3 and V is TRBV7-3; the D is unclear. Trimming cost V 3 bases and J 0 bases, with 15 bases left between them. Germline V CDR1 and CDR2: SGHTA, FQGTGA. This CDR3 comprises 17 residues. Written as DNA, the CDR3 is TGTGCCAGCAGCTTTGGAGGGCGGATTGACTCTGGAAACACCATATATTTT. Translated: CASSFGGRIDSGNTIYF.

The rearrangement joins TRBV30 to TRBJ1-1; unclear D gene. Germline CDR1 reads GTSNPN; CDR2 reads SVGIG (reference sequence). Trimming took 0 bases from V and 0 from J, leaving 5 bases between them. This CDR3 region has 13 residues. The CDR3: CAWSVDMNTEAFF. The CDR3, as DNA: TGTGCCTGGAGTGTAGACATGAACACTGAAGCTTTCTTT.

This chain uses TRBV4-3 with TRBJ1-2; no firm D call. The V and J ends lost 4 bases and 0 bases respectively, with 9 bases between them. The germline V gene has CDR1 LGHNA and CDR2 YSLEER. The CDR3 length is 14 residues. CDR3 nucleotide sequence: TGCGCCAGCAGCCCGGCGGGGACTAACTATGGCTACACCTTC. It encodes CASSPAGTNYGYTF.

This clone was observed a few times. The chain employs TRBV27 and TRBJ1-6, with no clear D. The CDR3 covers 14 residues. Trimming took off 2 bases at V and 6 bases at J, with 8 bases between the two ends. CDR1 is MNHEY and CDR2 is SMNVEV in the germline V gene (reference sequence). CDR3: CASSLRTGNSPLHF. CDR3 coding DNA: TGTGCCAGCAGTTTACGTACCGGTAATTCACCCCTCCACTTT.

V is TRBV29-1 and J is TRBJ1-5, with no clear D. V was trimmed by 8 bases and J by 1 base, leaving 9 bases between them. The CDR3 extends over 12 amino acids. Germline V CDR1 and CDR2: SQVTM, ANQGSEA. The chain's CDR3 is CSLDLSNQPQHF. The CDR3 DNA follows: TGCAGCCTGGACCTGAGCAATCAGCCCCAGCATTTT. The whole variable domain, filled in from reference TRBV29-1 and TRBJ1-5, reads SAVISQKPSRDICQRGTSLTIQCQVDSQVTMMFWYRQQPGQSLTLIATANQGSEATYESGFVIDKFPISRPNLTFSTLTVSNMSPEDSSIYLCSLDLSNQPQHFGDGTRLSIL.

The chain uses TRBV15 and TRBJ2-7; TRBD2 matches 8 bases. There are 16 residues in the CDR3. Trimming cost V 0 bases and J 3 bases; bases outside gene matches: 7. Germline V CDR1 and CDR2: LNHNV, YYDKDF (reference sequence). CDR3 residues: CATSRERAGVIYEQYF. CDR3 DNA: TGTGCCACCAGCAGAGAGCGAGCGGGAGTAATCTACGAGCAGTACTTC.